The present T cell receptor (beta chain) was sequenced within a study of T cells in localized non-small cell lung cancer. With regard to this clone: The identical CDR3 is also encoded by other nucleotide sequences in the sample.

This table comes from immunoSEQ multiplex PCR, and its TCRdb copy is limited to in-frame clones, with some not included. The sample lists about 9,600 clones, less than 95% occurring once. This CDR3 spans 13 amino acids. With 5 bases removed from V and 7 bases from J, the gap between germline ends came to 11 bases. Looked up from germline, CDR1 is MNHEY and CDR2 is SVGAGI. The rearrangement uses TRBV6-5 and TRBJ1-4; D call uncertain. The clonotype comes from a male donor aged 60 or over with stage III squamous cell lung carcinoma. Sequencing was performed on peripheral blood, taken before any cancer treatment. CDR3 protein: CASSLNAAEKLFF. CDR3 nucleotides: TGTGCCAGCAGTCTTAATGCAGCTGAAAAACTGTTTTTT.